This T cell receptor beta chain is drawn from a study of CD4 T cells in relation to SARS-CoV-2 and coronaviruses (dated by TCRdb to the early 2020s). About the full investigation: The ViraFEST assay cultured PBMCs with antigen for around nine days, then sequenced TCR beta CDR3s to find antigen-specific clonal expansions. An HIV-1 Nef peptide pool or a culture without peptide was used as the negative reference condition. Shared crossreactive spike epitopes were mapped to their HLA restriction using patient-derived lymphoblastoid cell lines. Memory CD4+ T cell crossreactivity between SARS-CoV-2 and common cold coronavirus spike proteins was assessed at the TCR clonotype level in the study. Samples from three pre-COVID donors and the naive versus memory experiments were sequenced with the Adaptive Biotechnologies TCR-sequencing kit; other data were Illumina-based. Expansion assays from other donors in the study were sequenced with a different, Illumina-based TCR-beta assay. On the study overall, not on this receptor specifically: Small numbers of patients and of tested TCRs limited the study. Significantly weaker SARS-CoV-2-driven expansion was shown by crossreactive clones than by monoreactive clones, consistent with antigenic imprinting. No donor contributed both pre-pandemic and post-infection samples, which limited tracing the source of pre-existing responses. In roughly 60% of donors, memory CD4+ clonotypes turned up that crossrecognized SARS-CoV-2 and at least one common cold coronavirus spike. Because the crossreactivity analysis focused on spike protein, crossreactivity against other viral proteins was not assessed.

CD4+ T cells from unexposed donors were collected before the COVID-19 pandemic (2011-2018). The EasySep CD4+ T cell isolation kit was used to isolate CD4+ T cells once the cultures had run for ten to eleven days. As cell numbers permitted, CD4+ T cells from unexposed donors were tested for reactivity to SARS-CoV-2 S and N and to four common cold coronavirus spike pools. Each well received under 2.5 million PBMCs, cultured in IMDM supplemented with approximately 5% human AB serum and about 9.2 IU/ml IL-2. Half of the culture medium was replaced with fresh IL-2-containing medium on days 3 and 7. Triplicate replicate wells were generally used for each peptide culture condition. Leukapheresis product for the unexposed donors was bought commercially. Ficoll-Paque PLUS gradient centrifugation was used to isolate PBMCs from leukapheresis product or whole blood. PBMCs were either used fresh in the expansion assay or cryopreserved at -140 degrees C. The QIAamp Micro DNA Kit was used to extract genomic DNA from the CD4+ T cells.

V was cut back by 3 bases and J by 4 bases, leaving a gap of 9 bases between them. The CDR3 has 13 amino acids, counting the end cysteine and phenylalanine. Left in the record is the CDR3 DNA by itself, 39 bases read in frame from the first base. CDR1 and CDR2 were assigned from the germline V gene (reference sequence) as SEHNR and FQNEAQ. This clone is characterized as medium-sized (0.01 to 0.1%). It lacks a known antigen. Per-nucleotide qualities are absent, and no much larger clonotype sits a single base away. Library preparation used the immunoSEQ multiplex PCR assay. From the authors' description of their analysis: Preprocessing removed nonproductive sequences and CDR3s not starting with C, not ending with F or W, or shorter than 7 amino acids. The MANAFEST web app identified antigen-specific clonotypes based on expansion compared with the reference and other culture wells. To be counted as positive, a clone had to show significant expansion compared with the reference culture, at an FDR below 0.05, in 2 of 3 replicate wells. Positive clones also required significant expansion versus all other tandem wells and an odds ratio above 5. Pairwise Levenshtein distance, computed with the stringdist R package after three terminal residues were trimmed from each end, was used as the measure of CDR3 homology. What TCRdb holds here is the immuneACCESS table cut down to in-frame rearrangements. Part of the clones is not present; checked against another copy, under half of the missing clones reflect an unresolved V gene, and the others are unexplained. V and J calls and clone size are copied from that table; D and trimming were computed from the DNA. Present in this sample are around 16,000 clones, 75% to 85% of which were seen just once. Roughly a sixth of the sample comes from the top ten.

The rearrangement joined TRBV7-9 to TRBJ1-1, with TRBD1 tentatively as D gene (5 bases match). The sequence was collected from a human donor in good health. Sequencing was carried out using CD4+ T cells from PBMCs, cultured in vitro. The CDR3 reads CASSLGGSTEAFF. The DNA reads TGTGCCAGCAGCTTGGGGGGATCCACTGAAGCTTTCTTT.